This TCR beta chain was retrieved from a study of neoadjuvant anti-PD-1 for oral cavity cancer. Background on the study: Before surgery, most patients got three to four biweekly 3 mg/kg nivolumab doses. Patients without progression got a fourth dose around day 43.

Patients had HPV-negative, locally advanced oral cavity squamous cell carcinoma. Notes on the study in general: With a few patients per group, TCR findings need larger cohorts.

Trimming cost V 4 bases and J 4 bases; bases outside gene matches: 5. CDR3 length equals 15 residues. CDR1 is SGHRS and CDR2 is YFSETQ in the germline V gene. Generated by immunoSEQ multiplex PCR, the TCRdb table keeps only in-frame clones and is missing some. The profile covers tens of thousands of clones, with approximately 80% appearing a single time and 2% to 3% taken by the ten largest. In this sample, this clone turned up once. The antigen is undetermined. The specimen comprised PBMCs, sampled before nivolumab (anti-PD-1) treatment. V and J are TRBV5-1 and TRBJ2-2; 9 nucleotides agree with TRBD1. The sequence was collected from a person between 40 and 80 years old with oral cavity squamous cell carcinoma. The CDR3 nucleotides read TGCGCCAGCAGCGGCTGGGACAGGGTCACCGGGGAGCTGTTTTTT. It translates to CASSGWDRVTGELFF.